This T cell receptor beta chain was captured in a study of Ad26.COV2.S vaccination and SARS-CoV-2 variants (dated by TCRdb to 2020 to 2022). Study-level background: Vaccine-arm donors came from COV1001, a multicentre, randomized, double-blind, placebo-controlled phase I-IIa trial of Ad26.COV2.S in healthy adults. Ad26.COV2.S was administered intramuscularly at a dose of 5x10^10 or 1x10^11 viral particles, either as one shot or as two shots given 56 days apart. TCRbeta repertoire sequencing was used to assess the specificity and breadth of SARS-CoV-2-reactive T cell receptors after Ad26.COV2.S vaccination. A total of 32 samples were included in the TCR-sequenced set, comprising around 19 Ad26.COV2.S vaccine recipients, 5 placebo recipients and 8 SARS-CoV-2 convalescent individuals. Trial participants were randomized into five groups of five: low-dose or high-dose Ad26.COV2.S given once or twice, or placebo on both occasions. Investigators remained blinded to trial group allocation during experiments and outcome assessment. The research as a whole found: Compared with placebo recipients, Ad26.COV2.S recipients showed higher spike-specific TCR breadth (P = 0.0014). Vaccine and placebo recipients had comparable non-spike TCR breadth, which fits with the vaccine containing only spike. According to the authors, total T cell responses may have been underestimated by the TCR breadth and depth analyses. The study was not powered to compare responses between vaccine doses or regimens. After vaccination, substantial breadth of spike-specific CD8+ and CD4+ T cell responses was reported.

The immunoSEQ Assay was the method used to sequence TCRbeta CDR3 regions. After extraction, genomic DNA underwent amplification by bias-controlled multiplex PCR, followed by high-throughput sequencing. As for the authors' bioinformatics: To quantify the absolute abundance of each unique TCRbeta CDR3 region, sequences were collapsed and filtered. T cell fraction was estimated by normalizing TCRbeta template counts to usable DNA, which was measured by amplifying reference genes present in all nucleated cells. Repertoire TCRs were annotated as SARS-CoV-2-specific by exact matching of V gene, CDR3 amino acid sequence and J gene to a known reactive TCR set. MIRA supplied the reference SARS-CoV-2 TCR set, which was filtered for enrichment in COVID-19-positive ImmuneCODE repertoires so that public or cross-reactive TCRs were removed. Drawing on the MIRA antigens, annotated TCRs were analysed further at the level of specific ORF or position within ORF. Depth was the summed frequency of annotated unique rearrangements, while breadth was defined as annotated unique rearrangements over total unique productive rearrangements. Two-sided Wilcoxon rank-sum tests were used to compare TCR breadth between groups. Held by TCRdb, this immuneACCESS table contains in-frame sequences only and omits some clones. Under half of the omission traces to an unresolved V gene where checked; the cause of the rest is unknown. V, J and clone size were drawn from that table, and D and trimming were deduced from the DNA. The sample contains over 400,000 clones, about nine tenths of them found a single time. More than 1.5% of the sample lies in the top ten.

To note about this clone: The antigen this receptor binds is unknown. The input lacks base qualities; no much larger clone sits a single base away.

The treatment or condition label corresponds to: some 19 received Ad26.COV2.S at low or high dose, single or two shots; 5 received placebo; per-sample allocation not given. Repertoires of vaccine and placebo recipients were sequenced from samples collected on day 63 after the first injection. Cohort 1b enrolled about two dozen adults aged 18-55 years at a single site in Boston, USA, between 29 July and 7 August 2020. Ad26.COV2.S was a replication-incompetent adenovirus type 26 vector expressing a prefusion-stabilized SARS-CoV-2 spike protein from the original Wuhan strain. CDR1 and CDR2 (SGHDT, YYEEEE) derive from the germline V gene. The CDR3 has 14 amino acids, counting the end cysteine and phenylalanine. Just CDR3 DNA is preserved here, 42 bases in frame from base 1. Deletion took 3 bases off V and 0 bases off J, with a span of 7 bases between the germline ends.

Material: peripheral blood, obtained in a trial of Ad26.COV2.S vaccine versus placebo. Rearrangement joined TRBV5-6 to TRBJ2-4, and TRBD2 may be the D gene, going by 6 matching bases. The source is a person between 18 and 60 years old who received the Ad26.COV2.S COVID-19 vaccine or a placebo. The CDR3: CASSSGLAKNIQYF. In nucleotides, the sequence is TGTGCCAGCAGCTCGGGACTAGCCAAAAACATTCAGTACTTC.